The clone carrying this T cell receptor beta chain was recorded only once. These data belong to a study of blood T cell repertoires in COVID-19. Overall study: The United States, Italy and Spain were the sources of the acute and convalescent COVID-19 samples. PBMCs, B-cell-depleted T cells, or T cells were the source of the cDNA or gDNA that made up the material.

The J segment lost 2 bases and the V segment lost 5 bases, leaving 2 bases of the junction unmatched. The CDR3 is 13 residues long. Germline CDR1 SGHTA, CDR2 FQGNSA. Authors' processing steps: Amplified reference gene primers provided the basis for estimating nucleated cell counts. Clones were read by immunoSEQ multiplex PCR, and TCRdb kept only the in-frame ones, dropping some. V and J calls plus clone size are reproduced from that table; the DNA served to infer D and trimming. Among approximately 170,000 clones listed, about 89% were seen once. The V call is TRBV7-2, the J call TRBJ2-7; 8 positions match TRBD1. The source material was PBMCs or T cells enriched from blood (not recorded which). The TCR sequence derives from a woman aged 18-30 years who had recovered from COVID-19. The CDR3, as DNA: TGTGCCAGCAGCAGGACAGGGCCCTACGAGCAGTACTTC. This translates into CASSRTGPYEQYF.